Listed below are T cell receptor beta chains from one sample, sequenced in a study of blood T cell repertoires in COVID-19. Some clones are missing from TCRdb's copy, which holds only in-frame ones; the method was immunoSEQ multiplex PCR. The sample records around 250,000 clones, roughly nine tenths being singletons. The sequenced sample consisted of peripheral blood. The receptor source for this set is a young man with active or convalescent COVID-19. The CDR3 runs from the conserved cysteine through the conserved F or W. Fields, in order: J gene, clone size, D gene, V gene, CDR3 protein, CDR3 DNA. A D gene is named only where the DNA matches it firmly. For some rows the clone size is stated as once, few or many, or as a class when expanded; others skip it.

J gene: TRBJ1-2; clone size: .; D gene: TRBD1; V gene: TRBV9; CDR3 protein: CASSGARGPHGYTF; CDR3 DNA: TGTGCCAGCAGCGGCGCGAGGGGGCCGCATGGCTACACCTTC
J gene: TRBJ2-1; clone size: .; D gene: .; V gene: TRBV30; CDR3 protein: CAWSPGPDEQFF; CDR3 DNA: TGTGCCTGGAGTCCTGGGCCCGATGAGCAGTTCTTC
J gene: TRBJ2-5; clone size: .; D gene: .; V gene: TRBV25-1; CDR3 protein: CASSERAGARETQYF; CDR3 DNA: TGTGCCAGCAGTGAACGGGCAGGGGCGAGGGAGACCCAGTACTTC
J gene: TRBJ2-7; clone size: .; D gene: .; V gene: TRBV6-1; CDR3 protein: CASSEAGLNGQYF; CDR3 DNA: TGTGCCAGCAGTGAAGCTGGGCTCAACGGGCAGTACTTC
J gene: TRBJ2-7; clone size: .; D gene: TRBD1; V gene: TRBV6-1; CDR3 protein: CASSERRTGDEQYF; CDR3 DNA: TGTGCCAGCAGTGAAAGAAGGACAGGGGACGAGCAGTACTTC
J gene: TRBJ1-4; clone size: .; D gene: .; V gene: TRBV30; CDR3 protein: CAWNPGANEKLFF; CDR3 DNA: TGTGCCTGGAACCCCGGGGCTAATGAAAAACTGTTTTTT
J gene: TRBJ1-3; clone size: .; D gene: .; V gene: TRBV28; CDR3 protein: CASKEGKTGNTIYF; CDR3 DNA: TGTGCCAGCAAGGAGGGGAAGACTGGAAACACCATATATTTT
J gene: TRBJ1-4; clone size: .; D gene: .; V gene: TRBV5-1; CDR3 protein: CASSMDSATNEKLFF; CDR3 DNA: TGCGCCAGCAGTATGGACAGCGCAACTAATGAAAAACTGTTTTTT
J gene: TRBJ2-3; clone size: .; D gene: .; V gene: TRBV18; CDR3 protein: CASSSGDTQYF; CDR3 DNA: TGTGCCAGCTCGTCGGGAGATACGCAGTATTTT
J gene: TRBJ2-2; clone size: .; D gene: .; V gene: TRBV12-3/TRBV12-4; CDR3 protein: CASSSGTGELFF; CDR3 DNA: TGTGCCAGCAGCTCCGGGACCGGGGAGCTGTTTTTT
J gene: TRBJ1-4; clone size: once; D gene: TRBD1; V gene: TRBV24-1; CDR3 protein: CATSDATRDRVFKCEKLFF; CDR3 DNA: TGTGCCACCAGTGATGCGACCCGGGACAGGGTCTTTAAGTGTGAAAAACTGTTTTTT
J gene: TRBJ1-6; clone size: .; D gene: TRBD1; V gene: TRBV27; CDR3 protein: CASSSRDRVNSPLHF; CDR3 DNA: TGTGCCAGCAGCTCCCGGGACAGGGTGAATTCACCCCTCCACTTT
J gene: TRBJ2-7; clone size: few; D gene: .; V gene: TRBV7-9; CDR3 protein: CASRPRGGGEQYF; CDR3 DNA: TGTGCCAGCAGGCCTAGAGGCGGTGGTGAGCAGTACTTC
J gene: TRBJ2-4; clone size: .; D gene: .; V gene: TRBV7-2; CDR3 protein: CASSLYREPGNIQYF; CDR3 DNA: TGTGCCAGCAGCTTGTATCGGGAGCCCGGAAACATTCAGTACTTC
J gene: TRBJ2-5; clone size: .; D gene: .; V gene: TRBV7-9; CDR3 protein: CASSTRRARETQYF; CDR3 DNA: TGTGCCAGCAGCACTAGGAGGGCCCGGGAGACCCAGTACTTC
J gene: TRBJ2-3; clone size: .; D gene: .; V gene: TRBV24-1; CDR3 protein: CATSDRLTDTQYF; CDR3 DNA: TGTGCCACCAGTGATAGACTGACAGATACGCAGTATTTT
J gene: TRBJ2-1; clone size: .; D gene: TRBD2; V gene: TRBV24-1; CDR3 protein: CATSGGGRDGNEQFF; CDR3 DNA: TGTGCCACCAGTGGAGGCGGGAGAGATGGCAATGAGCAGTTCTTC
J gene: TRBJ1-2; clone size: .; D gene: .; V gene: TRBV29-1; CDR3 protein: CSVEQDSYGYTF; CDR3 DNA: TGCAGCGTTGAACAGGATTCCTATGGCTACACCTTC
J gene: TRBJ2-2; clone size: .; D gene: .; V gene: TRBV4-1; CDR3 protein: CASSHLGGPNTGELFF; CDR3 DNA: TGCGCCAGCAGCCATCTTGGCGGCCCAAACACCGGGGAGCTGTTTTTT
J gene: TRBJ2-7; clone size: .; D gene: TRBD2; V gene: TRBV11-3; CDR3 protein: CASSRLAEYEQYF; CDR3 DNA: TGTGCCAGCAGCCGACTAGCGGAATACGAGCAGTACTTC
J gene: TRBJ1-2; clone size: once; D gene: TRBD1; V gene: TRBV10-3; CDR3 protein: CAISESQGSYGYTF; CDR3 DNA: TGTGCCATCAGTGAGTCACAGGGGAGCTATGGCTACACCTTC
J gene: TRBJ2-5; clone size: .; D gene: TRBD1; V gene: TRBV4-1; CDR3 protein: CASSQEPGQVLFQYF; CDR3 DNA: TGCGCCAGCAGCCAAGAACCGGGACAGGTTTTGTTCCAGTACTTC
J gene: TRBJ2-3; clone size: .; D gene: .; V gene: TRBV2; CDR3 protein: CASSLTGLDTQYF; CDR3 DNA: TGTGCCAGCAGCCTCACTGGTCTCGATACGCAGTATTTT
J gene: TRBJ2-7; clone size: few; D gene: .; V gene: TRBV11-3; CDR3 protein: CASSLEAAEQYF; CDR3 DNA: TGTGCCAGCAGCTTAGAAGCGGCAGAGCAGTACTTC
J gene: TRBJ2-7; clone size: .; D gene: TRBD2; V gene: TRBV7-2; CDR3 protein: CASSSRLAGWDEQYF; CDR3 DNA: TGTGCCAGCAGCTCAAGACTAGCTGGGTGGGACGAGCAGTACTTC
J gene: TRBJ2-7; clone size: .; D gene: .; V gene: TRBV15; CDR3 protein: CATSRDLSSGAPWSEQYF; CDR3 DNA: TGTGCCACCAGCAGAGATTTAAGTAGCGGAGCGCCCTGGAGCGAGCAGTACTTC
J gene: TRBJ1-1; clone size: .; D gene: .; V gene: TRBV27; CDR3 protein: CASSSFWTDNTEAFF; CDR3 DNA: TGTGCCAGCAGCTCTTTCTGGACAGACAACACTGAAGCTTTCTTT
J gene: TRBJ1-3; clone size: once; D gene: TRBD1; V gene: TRBV7-2; CDR3 protein: CASSYPDRGNTIYF; CDR3 DNA: TGTGCCAGCAGCTATCCGGACAGGGGAAACACCATATATTTT
J gene: TRBJ1-5; clone size: .; D gene: .; V gene: TRBV2; CDR3 protein: CASSEEHASNQPQHF; CDR3 DNA: TGTGCCAGCAGTGAGGAGCACGCTAGCAATCAGCCCCAGCATTTT
J gene: TRBJ1-3; clone size: .; D gene: .; V gene: TRBV6-5; CDR3 protein: CASSYADYGNTIYF; CDR3 DNA: TGTGCCAGCAGTTACGCAGACTATGGAAACACCATATATTTT
J gene: TRBJ1-2; clone size: .; D gene: .; V gene: TRBV15; CDR3 protein: CATSNPPQGGGYTF; CDR3 DNA: TGTGCCACCAGCAATCCCCCACAGGGTGGAGGCTACACCTTC
J gene: TRBJ2-3; clone size: .; D gene: .; V gene: TRBV7-2; CDR3 protein: CASSLGLDTDTQYF; CDR3 DNA: TGTGCCAGCAGCTTAGGACTAGACACAGATACGCAGTATTTT
J gene: TRBJ1-5; clone size: .; D gene: .; V gene: TRBV3-1/TRBV3-2; CDR3 protein: CASSPTGDSYQPQHF; CDR3 DNA: TGTGCCAGCAGCCCTACGGGAGACTCATATCAGCCCCAGCATTTT
J gene: TRBJ1-4; clone size: few; D gene: .; V gene: TRBV9; CDR3 protein: CASSVATGLNEKLFF; CDR3 DNA: TGTGCCAGCAGCGTAGCAACAGGTTTAAATGAAAAACTGTTTTTT
J gene: TRBJ2-7; clone size: .; D gene: TRBD2; V gene: TRBV9; CDR3 protein: CASSATLAGVPEQYF; CDR3 DNA: TGTGCCAGCAGCGCCACACTAGCGGGAGTGCCCGAGCAGTACTTC
J gene: TRBJ2-5; clone size: .; D gene: TRBD2; V gene: TRBV24-1; CDR3 protein: CATSDGGVDTMLGETQYF; CDR3 DNA: TGTGCCACCAGTGACGGGGGGGTCGACACGATGCTGGGAGAGACCCAGTACTTC
J gene: TRBJ2-5; clone size: .; D gene: .; V gene: TRBV6-5; CDR3 protein: CASRPRRDEETQYF; CDR3 DNA: TGTGCCAGCAGACCTAGACGAGACGAAGAGACCCAGTACTTC
J gene: TRBJ1-3; clone size: .; D gene: .; V gene: TRBV6-4; CDR3 protein: CASVVRDHGNTIYF; CDR3 DNA: TGTGCCAGCGTTGTACGGGATCATGGAAACACCATATATTTT
J gene: TRBJ2-5; clone size: .; D gene: TRBD2; V gene: TRBV5-1; CDR3 protein: CASSQAGMTETQYF; CDR3 DNA: TGCGCCAGCTCTCAAGCGGGGATGACAGAGACCCAGTACTTC
J gene: TRBJ2-5; clone size: .; D gene: .; V gene: TRBV27; CDR3 protein: CASSLWAGQETQYF; CDR3 DNA: TGTGCCAGCAGTTTATGGGCAGGGCAAGAGACCCAGTACTTC
J gene: TRBJ1-5; clone size: .; D gene: .; V gene: TRBV2; CDR3 protein: CASKEGRNQPQHF; CDR3 DNA: TGTGCCAGCAAGGAGGGACGCAATCAGCCCCAGCATTTT
J gene: TRBJ2-7; clone size: .; D gene: TRBD2; V gene: TRBV4-2; CDR3 protein: CASSTGTSGYEQYF; CDR3 DNA: TGTGCCAGCAGCACCGGGACTAGCGGCTACGAGCAGTACTTC
J gene: TRBJ2-2; clone size: .; D gene: .; V gene: TRBV7-9; CDR3 protein: CASIEIGQNTGELFF; CDR3 DNA: TGTGCCAGCATCGAGATAGGACAGAACACCGGGGAGCTGTTTTTT
J gene: TRBJ2-3; clone size: .; D gene: .; V gene: TRBV27; CDR3 protein: CASSSLTSPRRGNLGPDTQYF; CDR3 DNA: TGTGCCAGCAGTTCTCTTACTAGCCCGCGGCGAGGGAACCTGGGGCCAGATACGCAGTATTTT
J gene: TRBJ1-3; clone size: once; D gene: TRBD1; V gene: TRBV7-2; CDR3 protein: CASRYRTGSGNTIYF; CDR3 DNA: TGTGCCAGCAGATACCGGACAGGGTCTGGAAACACCATATATTTT
J gene: TRBJ1-1; clone size: .; D gene: TRBD1; V gene: TRBV29-1; CDR3 protein: CSVGGQGAVNTEAFF; CDR3 DNA: TGCAGCGTTGGGGGGCAGGGGGCAGTGAACACTGAAGCTTTCTTT
J gene: TRBJ2-2; clone size: .; D gene: .; V gene: TRBV19; CDR3 protein: CASSIISEGLTGELFF; CDR3 DNA: TGTGCCAGTAGTATTATTTCGGAGGGGCTCACCGGGGAGCTGTTTTTT